This T cell receptor (beta chain) was recovered during a study of T cell responses to AZD1222 COVID-19 vaccine. Germline V gene sequence: CDR1 KGHDR, CDR2 SFDVKD. CDR3 length: 16 amino acids. V gave up 4 bases and J gave up 0 bases, with 12 bases separating them. TCRdb's copy holds only in-frame clones and misses some; the assay was immunoSEQ multiplex PCR. The table shows about 140,000 clones, with roughly 93% occurring only once. Concerning this clone: Its antigen is undetermined.

Study-wide findings and caveats: Only a handful of people who got AZD1222 tested seropositive at baseline. Per reports, nearly half of all spike-specific TCRs target regions that are unmutated in variants.

This clonotype was obtained from an adult who had recovered from COVID-19. Sequenced material: peripheral blood, taken after recovery from COVID-19. The genes are TRBV24-1 and TRBJ1-5, with D perhaps matching TRBD1 (5 bases). The CDR3 spells CATSEGEGNSNQPQHF. The CDR3 nucleotides read TGTGCCACCAGTGAGGGGGAGGGGAATAGCAATCAGCCCCAGCATTTT.